The clone carrying this T cell receptor (beta chain) was counted a single time. Study processing details: Reference gene primer amplification yielded estimated nucleated cell counts. Assay used: immunoSEQ multiplex PCR; TCRdb lists only in-frame clones, some missing. The V and J calls and clone size come from that table; D and trimming were worked out from the DNA. This table has about 100,000 clones, 70% to 90% appearing once. This specimen comes from a study of blood T cell repertoires in COVID-19. Across the study: Samples representing acute and convalescent COVID-19 were sourced from the United States, Italy and Spain.

The junction had 10 bases not matched to a gene; V was cut back by 6 bases and J by 9 bases. Germline V lookup: CDR1 MNHNY, CDR2 SVGAGI (reference sequence). This CDR3 region has 15 residues. Sequenced input: peripheral blood. This TCR was recovered from a man between 60 and 75 years old with acute or convalescent COVID-19. This rearrangement joins TRBV6-6 to TRBJ1-6; 8 bases match TRBD1. CDR3 region: CASSPGRQGSSPLHF. The CDR3 bases are TGTGCCAGCAGCCCAGGGAGACAGGGGAGTTCACCCCTCCACTTT.